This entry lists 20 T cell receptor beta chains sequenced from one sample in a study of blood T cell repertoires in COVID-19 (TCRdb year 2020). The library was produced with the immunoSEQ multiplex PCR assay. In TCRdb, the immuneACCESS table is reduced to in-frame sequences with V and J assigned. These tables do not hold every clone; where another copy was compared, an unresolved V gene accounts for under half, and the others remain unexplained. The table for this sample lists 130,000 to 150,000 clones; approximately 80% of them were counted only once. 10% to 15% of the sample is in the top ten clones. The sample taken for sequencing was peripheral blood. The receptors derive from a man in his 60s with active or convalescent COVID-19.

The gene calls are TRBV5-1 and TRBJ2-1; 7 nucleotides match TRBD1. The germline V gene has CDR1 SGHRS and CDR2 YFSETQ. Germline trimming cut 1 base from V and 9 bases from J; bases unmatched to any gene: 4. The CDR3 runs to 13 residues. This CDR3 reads CASSLRGLVEQFF. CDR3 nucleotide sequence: TGCGCCAGCAGCTTGAGGGGGCTCGTTGAGCAGTTCTTC.

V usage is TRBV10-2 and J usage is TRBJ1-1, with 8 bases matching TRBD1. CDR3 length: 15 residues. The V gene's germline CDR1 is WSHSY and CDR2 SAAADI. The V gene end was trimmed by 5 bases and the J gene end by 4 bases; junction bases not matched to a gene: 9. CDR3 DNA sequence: TGCGCCAGCAGTAGATTCGGACAGGGCGGCACTGAAGCTTTCTTT. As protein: CASSRFGQGGTEAFF.

The CDR3 is CASSEVGLYTGELFF. The CDR3 DNA reads as TGTGCCAGCAGTGAGGTCGGACTATACACCGGGGAGCTGTTTTTT. V gene TRBV6-1 combines with J gene TRBJ2-2, with D perhaps matching TRBD2 (6 bases). The V and J ends lost 3 bases and 3 bases respectively, with 11 bases between them. CDR1 and CDR2 from the germline V gene are MNHNS and SASEGT. The CDR3 is made up of 15 amino acids.

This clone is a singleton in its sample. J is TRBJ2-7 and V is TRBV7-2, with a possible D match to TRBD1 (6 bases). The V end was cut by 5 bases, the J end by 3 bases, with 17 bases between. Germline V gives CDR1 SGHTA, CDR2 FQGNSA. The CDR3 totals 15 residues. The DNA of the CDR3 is TGTGCCAGCAGCCACGACAGGTCCTTATTCTACGAGCAGTACTTC. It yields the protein CASSHDRSLFYEQYF.

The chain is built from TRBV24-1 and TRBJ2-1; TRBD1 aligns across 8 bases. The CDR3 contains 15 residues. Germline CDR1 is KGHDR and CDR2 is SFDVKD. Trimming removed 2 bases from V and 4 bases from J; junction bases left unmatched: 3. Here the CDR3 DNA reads TGTGCCACCAGTGATTCGGGGACAGGATACAATGAGCAGTTCTTC. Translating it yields CATSDSGTGYNEQFF.

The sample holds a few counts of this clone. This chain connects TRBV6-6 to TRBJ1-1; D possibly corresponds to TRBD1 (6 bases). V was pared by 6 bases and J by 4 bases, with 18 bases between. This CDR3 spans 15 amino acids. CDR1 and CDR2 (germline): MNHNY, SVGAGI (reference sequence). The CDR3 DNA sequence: TGTGCCAGCAGCCAAGGGGGGGCAGAGGGCACTGAAGCTTTCTTT. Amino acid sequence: CASSQGGAEGTEAFF.

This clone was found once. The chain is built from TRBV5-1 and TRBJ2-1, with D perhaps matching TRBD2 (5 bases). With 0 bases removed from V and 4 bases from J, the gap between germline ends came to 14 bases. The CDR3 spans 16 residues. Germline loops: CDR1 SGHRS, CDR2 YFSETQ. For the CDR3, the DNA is TGCGCCAGCAGCTTGGCCGTCGGGGTCGCGTACAATGAGCAGTTCTTC. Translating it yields CASSLAVGVAYNEQFF.

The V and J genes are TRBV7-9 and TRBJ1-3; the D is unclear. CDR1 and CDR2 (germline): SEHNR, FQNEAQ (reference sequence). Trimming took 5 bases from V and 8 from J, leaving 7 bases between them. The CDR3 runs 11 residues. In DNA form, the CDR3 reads TGTGCCAGCAGCCCCCGGTACACCATATATTTT. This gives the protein CASSPRYTIYF.

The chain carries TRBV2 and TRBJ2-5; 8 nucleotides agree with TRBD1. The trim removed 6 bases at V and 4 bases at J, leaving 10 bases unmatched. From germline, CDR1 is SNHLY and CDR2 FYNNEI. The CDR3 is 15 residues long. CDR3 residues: CASSGQGVDTETQYF. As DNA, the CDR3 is TGTGCCAGCAGCGGACAGGGAGTGGATACAGAGACCCAGTACTTC.

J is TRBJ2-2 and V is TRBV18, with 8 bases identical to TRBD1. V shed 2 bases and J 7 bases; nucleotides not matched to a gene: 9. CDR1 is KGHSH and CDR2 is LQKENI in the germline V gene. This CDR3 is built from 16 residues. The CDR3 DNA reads TGTGCCAGCTCACCAGATGGACAGGGTACAATCGGGGAGCTGTTTTTT. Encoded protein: CASSPDGQGTIGELFF.

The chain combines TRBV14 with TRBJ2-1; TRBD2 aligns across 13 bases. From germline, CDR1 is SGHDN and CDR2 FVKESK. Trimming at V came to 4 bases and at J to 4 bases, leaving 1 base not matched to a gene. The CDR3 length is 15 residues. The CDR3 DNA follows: TGTGCCAGCAGCCTGACTAGCGGGAGGTACAATGAGCAGTTCTTC. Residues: CASSLTSGRYNEQFF.

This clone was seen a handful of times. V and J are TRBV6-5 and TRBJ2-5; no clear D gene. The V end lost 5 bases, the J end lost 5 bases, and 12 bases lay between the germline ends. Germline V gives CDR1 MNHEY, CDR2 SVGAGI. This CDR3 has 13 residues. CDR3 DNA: TGTGCCAGCAGTCGCGGCCCCCGTGAGACCCAGTACTTC. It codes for CASSRGPRETQYF.

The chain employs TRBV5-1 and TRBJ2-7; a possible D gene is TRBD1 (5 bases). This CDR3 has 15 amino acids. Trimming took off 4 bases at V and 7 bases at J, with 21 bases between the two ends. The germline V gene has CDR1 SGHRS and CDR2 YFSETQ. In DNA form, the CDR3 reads TGCGCCAGCAGCCCCAGACAGTTCAACCCCCGGGAGCAGTACTTC. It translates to CASSPRQFNPREQYF.

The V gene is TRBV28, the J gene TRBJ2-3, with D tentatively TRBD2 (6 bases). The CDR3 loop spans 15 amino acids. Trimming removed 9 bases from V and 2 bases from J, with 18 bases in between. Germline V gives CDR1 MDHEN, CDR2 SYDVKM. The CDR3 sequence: CASSSRGKSTDTQYF. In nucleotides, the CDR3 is TGTGCCAGTTCGAGCCGGGGGAAATCCACAGATACGCAGTATTTT.

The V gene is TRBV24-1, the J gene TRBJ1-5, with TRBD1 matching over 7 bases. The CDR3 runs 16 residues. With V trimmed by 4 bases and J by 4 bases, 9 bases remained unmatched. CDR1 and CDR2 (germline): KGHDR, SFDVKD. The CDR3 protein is CATSDTRDSRNQPQHF. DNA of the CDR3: TGTGCCACCAGTGACACCCGGGACAGCCGTAATCAGCCCCAGCATTTT.

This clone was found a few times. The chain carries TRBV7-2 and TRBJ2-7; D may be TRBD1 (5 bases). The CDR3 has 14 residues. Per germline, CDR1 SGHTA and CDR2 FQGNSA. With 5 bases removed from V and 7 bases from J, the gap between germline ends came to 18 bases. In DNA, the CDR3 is TGTGCCAGCAGCCCCCGGACATCCCTCGGAGAGCAGTACTTC. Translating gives CASSPRTSLGEQYF.

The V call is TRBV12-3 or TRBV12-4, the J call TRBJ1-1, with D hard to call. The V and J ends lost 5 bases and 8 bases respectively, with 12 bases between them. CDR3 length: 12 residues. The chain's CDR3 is CASSPGGQEAFF. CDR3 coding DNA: TGTGCCAGCAGTCCTGGTGGCCAAGAAGCTTTCTTT.

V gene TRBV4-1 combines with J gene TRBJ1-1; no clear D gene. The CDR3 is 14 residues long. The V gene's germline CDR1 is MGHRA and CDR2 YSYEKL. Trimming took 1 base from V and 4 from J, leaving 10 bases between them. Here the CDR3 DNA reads TGCGCCAGCAGCCAAGTCGGGGAGGGCACTGAAGCTTTCTTT. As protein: CASSQVGEGTEAFF.

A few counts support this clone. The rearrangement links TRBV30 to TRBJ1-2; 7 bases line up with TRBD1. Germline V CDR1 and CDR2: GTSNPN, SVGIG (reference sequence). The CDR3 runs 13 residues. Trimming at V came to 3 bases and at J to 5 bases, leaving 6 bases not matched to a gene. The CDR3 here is CAWRDGTAYGYTF. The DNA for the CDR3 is TGTGCCTGGAGGGATGGGACAGCGTATGGCTACACCTTC.

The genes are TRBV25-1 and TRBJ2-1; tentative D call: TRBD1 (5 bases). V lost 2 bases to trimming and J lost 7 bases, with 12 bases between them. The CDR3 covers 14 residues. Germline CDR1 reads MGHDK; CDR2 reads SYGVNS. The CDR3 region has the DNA TGTGCCAGCAGTGAAGGGCAAGGGGTTAATGAGCAGTTCTTC. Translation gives CASSEGQGVNEQFF.